There are a few counts of the clone carrying this T cell receptor (beta chain). Antigen specificity is unknown. The beta constant-region primer was an equimolar mix of two oligonucleotides covering TRBC1 and TRBC2. The ligated cDNA underwent four PCR rounds using SP2 and nested alpha and beta constant-region primers. A 12-nucleotide UMI and the SP2 primer were added to the cDNA 3' end by oligonucleotide ligation. TCRdb re-analysed the UMI-ligation and nested PCR reads in MiXCR, keeping a single row per CDR3 protein. Of around 140,000 distinct CDR3 sequences listed, 22% are singletons. The data originate from a study of naive and memory T cell subsets. Overall study findings and caveats: Especially in CD8 cells, naive repertoires contained a few larger clonotypes, possibly CD45RA-re-expressing memory cells.

V gave up 1 base and J gave up 0 bases, with 7 bases separating them. Germline loops: CDR1 KGHSH, CDR2 LQKENI. This CDR3 contains 15 residues. CMV status came from CD4+ IFNgamma after overnight CMV lysate stimulation. The TCR was taken from a human donor in good health. The sample was naive CD4+ T cells from blood. The J gene is TRBJ1-5, the V gene TRBV18, with no clear D. The CDR3 spells CASSPLQVSNQPQHF. The CDR3 nucleotides read TGTGCCAGCTCACCACTTCAGGTTAGCAATCAGCCCCAGCATTTT.